The present TCR beta chain was sequenced within a study of cytomegalovirus exposure and HLA in healthy donors (dated by TCRdb to the late 2010s). Regarding the study in general: In an earlier analysis of under 600 of the donors, about 270 Gb of sequence data and 90 million to 120 million unique TCR beta sequences from 180 million or so T cells were reported. Several DR-DQ haplotypes were treated as single units for association and clustering because of strong linkage in the cohort. The number of typed donors differed by locus: about 620-630 for A, B, C, DRB1 and DQB1; 500 to 550 for DQA1; around 580 for DPA1; and around 470 for DPB1. To study patterns of TCR occurrence, a later analysis re-analyzed previously published TCR beta repertoires from just over 650 donors and added high-resolution HLA genotyping. An earlier analysis of several hundred of the donors applied high-throughput TCR beta sequencing to assess whether each TCR beta V gene segment acted as functional or pseudogenic. To predict cytomegalovirus infection status, the study brought together high-throughput TCR immunosequencing, statistical association of individual TCRs with disease status, and machine learning. Every discovery cohort repertoire had been produced on one sequencing platform. In the later analysis, no new phenotypic data were used to find candidate immune exposures; instead, reliance was placed on TCR beta sequences and their occurrence across donors. Using immunosequencing, the study profiled T cell repertoires from approximately 700 subjects and related those repertoires to cytomegalovirus serostatus. A later genetic analysis used genome-wide SNP genotypes for 398 of the 666 donors, treating that subset as a discovery cohort. Of the 300 to 500 genotyped donors, less than 90% were placed in the genetic ancestry cluster associated with self-reported Caucasian donors. HLA typing covered class I and class II loci at four-digit resolution. Donor age, sex, ethnicity and CMV serostatus were collected together with the repertoire data. An early release that covered several hundred HLA-typed donors contained about 290 gigabases of sequencing data and about 93 million unique TCR sequences. Across about 380 genotyped donors of the cohort, an average of about 220,000 unique TCR beta nucleotide sequences per donor were sequenced, and roughly 17% of those sequences were non-productive. In addition to the first cohort of around 670 subjects, a separate validation cohort of around 110 different subjects was used. The study aimed to test whether cataloging public T cell receptors could reveal signatures of past pathogen exposure.

The cohort was made up of 500 to 850 healthy bone marrow donors. Cohort members were all nominally healthy when sampled, although unrecorded immune exposures were likely present. The donor tested CMV seropositive, placing the donor among the 250 to 350 seropositive members of the cohort. A peripheral blood sample was provided by each donor, and peripheral blood mononuclear cells were used for TCR beta sequencing. The Qiagen DNeasy Blood Extraction Kit was used to extract genomic DNA from the blood cell samples. This clone was counted between two and nine times. The clone's antigen remains unknown. The record has no base qualities; no much larger clone is one base away. Libraries were prepared through the immunoSEQ multiplex PCR assay. For the multiplex PCR, a mixture combining 60 forward primers for TCR Vbeta segments and 13 reverse primers for TCR Jbeta segments was used. Amplification of the CDR3 region of rearranged TCR beta genes was performed with a multiplex PCR assay on genomic DNA. The Illumina HiSeq System was used to sequence the amplified TCR beta libraries as 87-base-pair reads. For the original study's pipeline: In a later analysis, roughly 80 million unique TCR beta chains were counted across the 690 or so repertoires, and approximately 11 million of these chains were shared by at least two donors. Raw reads were error-corrected and collapsed into unique sequences by a nearest-neighbor algorithm in which closely related sequences were merged to remove PCR and sequencing errors. To assign V, D and J gene segments, CDR3 sequences were aligned to IMGT reference sequences. For a sequence to be retained, at least a six-nucleotide match to both a V gene segment and a J gene segment was required. Rearrangements were called productive when the CDR3 lacked stop codons and stayed in frame with V and J; all others were non-productive. CDR3 was defined by IMGT convention, running from the second conserved V-encoded cysteine to the conserved J-encoded phenylalanine. The earlier analysis of 550 to 650 of the donors excluded any sequence lacking an unambiguous match to a single V gene segment. In an earlier analysis of about 590 of the donors, a V segment was called functional when productive rearrangements were above 56.7%, and segregating when the standard deviation between donors exceeded 5%. To diagnose cytomegalovirus status from the catalog of TCR beta chain sequences, a statistical classification framework was built. In a later analysis, V and J genes were assigned by comparing TCR nucleotide sequences against IMGT/GENE-DB human TR gene sequences. A later analysis assigned CDR3 sequences and most-parsimonious VDJ recombination scenarios with the TCRdist pipeline. A later analysis defined each TCR beta chain by its CDR3 amino acid sequence plus V-gene family, and excluded reads lacking a unique V-gene family. In a later analysis, 550 to 650 highly shared, low-generation-probability nucleotide sequences were removed to address suspected cross-contamination and a sequencing artifact. In a later analysis, a clonal expansion index for each public chain was calculated from normalized within-repertoire ranks of inferred template counts. A later analysis computed generation probabilities with a VDJ recombination model fitted to out-of-frame rearrangements, and checked the results against IGoR. In a later analysis, hypergeometric tests were used to score TCR-TCR, TCR-HLA and TCR-CMV co-occurrence, with a repertoire-size bias correction applied to TCR pairs. False discovery rates were estimated in a later analysis by permuting HLA or CMV assignments 20 times. In a later analysis, co-occurring TCRs were grouped using DBSCAN, with TCRdist sequence similarity added in when clustering inside HLA-allele-positive subsets. Repertoires with fewer than 30,000 or more than 120,000 public chains were left out of co-occurrence clustering, as were four to six repertoires with anomalous nucleotide sharing. TCRdb mirrors the immuneACCESS table, restricted to in-frame sequences. Some clones are absent from its copies; in checked studies, under half trace to an unresolved V gene, and the reason for the others is unknown. That table furnishes V, J and clone size, whereas the DNA furnished D and trimming. Counted in this sample were approximately 150,000 clones; approximately 70% of them appeared once. Of the sample, under 5.5% falls within the top ten clones.

The junction carries 12 bases between V and J, which are trimmed by 8 bases and 1 base respectively. Measured from the cysteine to the phenylalanine, the CDR3 is 15 residues long. CDR3 DNA is the only sequence kept; it has 45 bases, read in frame from the first base. Based on the germline V gene, the CDR1 and CDR2 sequences are MGHDK and SYGVNS. Broad study findings and their caveats: The authors suggested that the approach could potentially be extended to other disease states and immunological phenotypes. Most TCR sequences were seen in very few donors, while some public TCRs were found in many individuals. In a later analysis, TCR association rates were found to vary across HLA loci, with the most associated TCRs seen for DRB1 alleles and the fewest for HLA-C alleles. In a later analysis, several top co-occurrence clusters were reported to appear linked to parvovirus B19, influenza, CMV and Epstein-Barr virus. A few of the identified cytomegalovirus-associated TCR beta chains were confirmed in vitro to be specific for cytomegalovirus antigens. A further reported finding was that TCR beta sequences accurately predicted the HLA-A and HLA-B alleles for most subjects in the first cohort. Most CMV-associated TCR beta chains appeared to be HLA-restricted in a later analysis, and the HLA associations seemed to be driven largely by CMV exposure. HLA typing was unavailable for some donors at each locus, so association tests used only the typed subset. For the cohort, immune exposure information was limited to CMV serostatus. An earlier analysis of around 600 of the donors showed that most TCR beta V segments appeared in productive rearrangements either about 87% or about 30% of the time, which broadly matched IMGT annotations. Roughly uniform sequencing depth across donors was assumed in presence/absence analyses, although this assumption may not hold. A later analysis associated 16,951 TCR beta sequences with specific HLA alleles at a false discovery rate of 0.05. Because counts were too low, some 16 rarely observed V segments, including chromosome 9 orphons, were excluded from the earlier analysis of 587 of the donors. Some IMGT-functional V segments, including TRBV6-2 and TRBV6-3, could not be distinguished by the 87-base-pair reads and were therefore excluded. The classifier was reported to diagnose cytomegalovirus status with high specificity and sensitivity in both the original cohort and the validation cohort. A later genetic analysis associated a missense DCLRE1C variant with V-gene and J-gene trimming of TCR beta chains, and an independent cohort replicated the association. A group of highly shared sequence variants was considered likely to be a technical artifact of the sequencing pipeline. According to a later genetic analysis, donors in an Asian-associated ancestry cluster had fewer N-insertions in productive TCRs than the approximately 710-donor mean. Correlated functional status among segregating V segments might reflect linkage disequilibrium, but an unknown experimental factor could not be ruled out. The study gave a list of 150 to 200 TCR beta chains associated with cytomegalovirus. In this cohort, only TCR beta chains were sequenced, and detectable features were limited by the absence of alpha or paired-chain data. When HLA alleles, especially DR and DQ, strongly co-occurred, TCR associations were difficult to assign to individual alleles. In a later analysis, HLA-associated TCR beta chains showed more clonal expansion and lower generation probabilities than non-associated chains that were equally common.

The receptor chain draws on TRBV25-1 and TRBJ2-6; there is no confident call for the D gene. Sequenced sample: PBMCs. The clonotype originates from a woman younger than 35 in good health and CMV-seropositive. DNA sequence: TGTGCCAGCCTGAGGTCTAGTTCTGGGGCCAACGTCCTGACTTTC. This translates into CASLRSSSGANVLTF.